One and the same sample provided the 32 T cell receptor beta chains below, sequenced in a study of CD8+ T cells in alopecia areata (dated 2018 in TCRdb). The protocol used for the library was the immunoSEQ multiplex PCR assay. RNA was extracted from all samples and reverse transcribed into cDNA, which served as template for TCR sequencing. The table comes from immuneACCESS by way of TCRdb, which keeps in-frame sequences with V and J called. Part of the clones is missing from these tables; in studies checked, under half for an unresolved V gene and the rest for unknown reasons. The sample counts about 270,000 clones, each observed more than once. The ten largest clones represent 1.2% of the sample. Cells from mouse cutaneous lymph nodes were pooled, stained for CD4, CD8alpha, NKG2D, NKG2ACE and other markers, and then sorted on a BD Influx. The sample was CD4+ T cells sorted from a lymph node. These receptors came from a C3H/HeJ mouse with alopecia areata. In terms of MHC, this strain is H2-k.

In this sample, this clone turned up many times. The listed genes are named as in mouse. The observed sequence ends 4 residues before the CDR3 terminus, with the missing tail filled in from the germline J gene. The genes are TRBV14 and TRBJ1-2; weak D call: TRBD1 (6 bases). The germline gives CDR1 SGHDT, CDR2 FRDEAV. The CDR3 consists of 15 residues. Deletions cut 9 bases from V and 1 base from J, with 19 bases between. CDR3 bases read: TGTGCCATTCTCCCTCCGGGACAAAAAAACTCC. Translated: CAILPPGQKNS. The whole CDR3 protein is CAILPPGQKNSDYTF.

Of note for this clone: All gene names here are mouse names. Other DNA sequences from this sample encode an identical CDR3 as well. The CDR3 loop is CASSQTHNQDTQYF. CDR3 DNA, as far as it was read: TGTGCCAGCAGCCAAACACATAACCAAGAC. J is TRBJ2-5 and V is TRBV5; D remains ambiguous. Sequencing ends 4 residues short of the CDR3 end; the germline J gene provides the rest. Germline V lookup: CDR1 LGHNA, CDR2 YNLKQL (reference sequence). V lost 2 bases and J 0 bases, leaving 6 bases between the germline ends. The CDR3 extends over 14 amino acids.

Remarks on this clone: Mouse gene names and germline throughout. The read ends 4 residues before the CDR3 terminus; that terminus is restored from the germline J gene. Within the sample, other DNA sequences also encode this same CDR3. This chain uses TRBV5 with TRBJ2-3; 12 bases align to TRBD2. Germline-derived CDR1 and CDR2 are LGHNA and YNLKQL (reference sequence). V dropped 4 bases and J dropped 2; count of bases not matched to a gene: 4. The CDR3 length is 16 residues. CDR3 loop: CASSPDWGGVAETLYF. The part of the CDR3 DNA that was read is TGTGCCAGCAGCCCTGACTGGGGGGGCGTTGCAGAA.

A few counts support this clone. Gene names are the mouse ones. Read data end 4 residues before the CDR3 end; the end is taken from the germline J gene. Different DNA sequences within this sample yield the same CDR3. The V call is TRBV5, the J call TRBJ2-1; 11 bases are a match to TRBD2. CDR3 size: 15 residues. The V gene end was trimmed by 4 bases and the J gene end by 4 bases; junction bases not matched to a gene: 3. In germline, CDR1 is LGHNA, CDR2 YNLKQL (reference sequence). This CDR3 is CASSPGLGGYAEQFF. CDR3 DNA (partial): TGTGCCAGCAGCCCTGGACTGGGGGGTTATGCT.

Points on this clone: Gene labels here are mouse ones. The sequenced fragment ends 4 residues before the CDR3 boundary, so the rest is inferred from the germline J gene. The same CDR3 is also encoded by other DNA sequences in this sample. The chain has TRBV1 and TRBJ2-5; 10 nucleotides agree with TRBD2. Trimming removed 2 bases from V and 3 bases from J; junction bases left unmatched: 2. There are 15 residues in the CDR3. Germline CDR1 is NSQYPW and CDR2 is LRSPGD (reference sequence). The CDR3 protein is CTCSATGGGQDTQYF. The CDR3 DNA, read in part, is TGCACCTGCAGTGCAACTGGGGGGGGGCAAGAC. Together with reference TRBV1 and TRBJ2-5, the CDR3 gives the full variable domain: VTLLEQNPRWRLVPRGQAVNLRCILKNSQYPWMSWYQQDLQKQLQWLFTLRSPGDKEVKSLPGADYLATRVTDTELRLQVANMSQGRTLYCTCSATGGGQDTQYFGPGTRLLVL.

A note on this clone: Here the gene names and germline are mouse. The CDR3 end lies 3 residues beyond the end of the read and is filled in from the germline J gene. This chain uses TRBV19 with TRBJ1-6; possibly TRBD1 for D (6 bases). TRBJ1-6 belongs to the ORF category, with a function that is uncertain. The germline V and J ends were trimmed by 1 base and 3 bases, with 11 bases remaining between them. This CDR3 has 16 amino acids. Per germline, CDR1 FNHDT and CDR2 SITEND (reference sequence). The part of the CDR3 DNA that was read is TGTGCCAGCAGTATAAGGGGGGCGAGCTATAATTCGCCC. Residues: CASSIRGASYNSP. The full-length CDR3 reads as CASSIRGASYNSPLYF.

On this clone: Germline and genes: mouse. CDR3 protein: CASSDRTGANTGQLYF. The part of the CDR3 DNA that was read is TGTGCCAGCAGTGATCGGACTGGAGCAAACACCGGG. The chain is built from TRBV13-3 and TRBJ2-2; 7 nucleotides agree with TRBD2. The CDR3 end falls 4 residues outside the read, so it is completed with the germline J gene. CDR1 is NNHDY and CDR2 is SYVADS in the germline V gene. There are 16 residues in the CDR3. V lost 1 base and J lost 0; bases outside the gene matches: 3.

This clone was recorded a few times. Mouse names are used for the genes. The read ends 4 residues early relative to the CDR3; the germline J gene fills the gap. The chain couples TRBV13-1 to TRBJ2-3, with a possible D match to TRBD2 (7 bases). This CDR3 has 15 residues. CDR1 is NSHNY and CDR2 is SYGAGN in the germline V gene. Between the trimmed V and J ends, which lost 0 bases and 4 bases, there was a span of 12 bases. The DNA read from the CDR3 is TGTGCCAGCAGTGATGCGAGGGGGGCGTCAGAA. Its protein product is CASSDARGASE. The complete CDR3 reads CASSDARGASETLYF.

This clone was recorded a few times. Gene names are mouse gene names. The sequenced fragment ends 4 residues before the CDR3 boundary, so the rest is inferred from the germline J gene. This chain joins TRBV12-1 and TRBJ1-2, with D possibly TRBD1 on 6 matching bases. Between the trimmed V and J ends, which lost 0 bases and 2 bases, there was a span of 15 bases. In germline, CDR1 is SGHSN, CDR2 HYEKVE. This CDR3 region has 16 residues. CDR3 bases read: TGTGCCAGCTCTCTCGCCCCGGACAGTCAGAACTCC. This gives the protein CASSLAPDSQNS. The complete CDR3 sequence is CASSLAPDSQNSDYTF.

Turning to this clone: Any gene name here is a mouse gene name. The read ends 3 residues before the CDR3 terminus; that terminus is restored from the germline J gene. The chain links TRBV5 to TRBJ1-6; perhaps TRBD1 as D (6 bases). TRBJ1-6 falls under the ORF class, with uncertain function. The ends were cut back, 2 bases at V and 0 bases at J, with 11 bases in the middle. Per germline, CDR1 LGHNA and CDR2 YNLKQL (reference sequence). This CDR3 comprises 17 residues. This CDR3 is CASSQTGRDSYNSPLYF. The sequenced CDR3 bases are TGTGCCAGCAGCCAAACAGGGAGGGATTCCTATAATTCGCCC.

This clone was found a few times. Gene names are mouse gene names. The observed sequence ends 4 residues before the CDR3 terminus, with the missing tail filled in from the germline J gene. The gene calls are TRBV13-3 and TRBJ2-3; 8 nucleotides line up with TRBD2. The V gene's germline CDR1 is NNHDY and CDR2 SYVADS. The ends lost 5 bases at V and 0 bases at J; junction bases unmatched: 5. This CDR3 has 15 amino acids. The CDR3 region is CASRDWVNSAETLYF. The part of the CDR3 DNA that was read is TGTGCCAGCAGGGACTGGGTGAATAGTGCAGAA.

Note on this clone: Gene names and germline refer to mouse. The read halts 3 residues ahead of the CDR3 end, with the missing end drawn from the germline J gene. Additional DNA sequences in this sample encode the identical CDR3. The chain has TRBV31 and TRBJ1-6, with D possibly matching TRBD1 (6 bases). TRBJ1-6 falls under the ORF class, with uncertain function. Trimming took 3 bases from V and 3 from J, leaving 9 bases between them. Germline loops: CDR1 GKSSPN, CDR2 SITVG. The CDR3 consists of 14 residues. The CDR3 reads CAWSRDNYNSPLYF. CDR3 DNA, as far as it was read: TGTGCCTGGAGCCGGGACAACTATAATTCGCCC.

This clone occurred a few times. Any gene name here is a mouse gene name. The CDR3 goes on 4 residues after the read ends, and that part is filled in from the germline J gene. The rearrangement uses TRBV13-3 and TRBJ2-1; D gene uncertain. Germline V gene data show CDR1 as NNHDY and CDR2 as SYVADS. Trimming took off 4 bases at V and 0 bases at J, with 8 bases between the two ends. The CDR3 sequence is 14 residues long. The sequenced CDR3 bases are TGTGCCAGCAGTTCTAACTATAACTATGCT. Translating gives CASSSNYNYA. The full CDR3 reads CASSSNYNYAEQFF.

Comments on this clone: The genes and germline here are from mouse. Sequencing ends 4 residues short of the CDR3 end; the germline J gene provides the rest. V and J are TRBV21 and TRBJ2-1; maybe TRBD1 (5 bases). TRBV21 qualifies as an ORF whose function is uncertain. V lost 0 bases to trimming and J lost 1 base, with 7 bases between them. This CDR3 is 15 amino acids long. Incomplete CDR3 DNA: TGTGCTAGCAGTCAATCAGACAGAAACTATGCT. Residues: CASSQSDRNYA. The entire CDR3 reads CASSQSDRNYAEQFF.

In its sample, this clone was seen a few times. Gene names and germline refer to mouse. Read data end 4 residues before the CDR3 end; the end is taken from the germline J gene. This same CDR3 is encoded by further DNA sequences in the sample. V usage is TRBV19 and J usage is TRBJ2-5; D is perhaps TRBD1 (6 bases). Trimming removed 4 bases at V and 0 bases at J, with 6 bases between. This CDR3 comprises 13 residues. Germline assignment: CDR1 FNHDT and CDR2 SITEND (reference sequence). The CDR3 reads CASSQGNQDTQYF. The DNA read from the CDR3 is TGTGCCAGCAGTCAGGGGAACCAAGAC.

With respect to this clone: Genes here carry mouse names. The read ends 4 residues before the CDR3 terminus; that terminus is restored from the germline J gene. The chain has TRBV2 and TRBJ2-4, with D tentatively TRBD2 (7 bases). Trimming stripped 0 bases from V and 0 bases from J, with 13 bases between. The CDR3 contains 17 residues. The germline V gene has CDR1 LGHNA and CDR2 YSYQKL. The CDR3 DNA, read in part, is TGTGCCAGCAGCCAAGATGGGCTGGGGGCTAGTCAAAAC. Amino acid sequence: CASSQDGLGASQN. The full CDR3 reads CASSQDGLGASQNTLYF.

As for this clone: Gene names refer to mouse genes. The CDR3 bases that were read are TGCACCTGCAGTGCAGTCTGGCAAAAC. Translating it yields CTCSAVWQN. In full, the CDR3 reads CTCSAVWQNTLYF. The chain uses TRBV1 and TRBJ2-4; D ambiguous. The read finishes 4 residues shy of the CDR3 end, and the germline J gene is used to complete it. CDR1 is NSQYPW and CDR2 is LRSPGD in the germline V gene (reference sequence). The V end lost 1 base, the J end lost 3 bases, and 5 bases lay between the germline ends. The CDR3 runs to 13 residues.

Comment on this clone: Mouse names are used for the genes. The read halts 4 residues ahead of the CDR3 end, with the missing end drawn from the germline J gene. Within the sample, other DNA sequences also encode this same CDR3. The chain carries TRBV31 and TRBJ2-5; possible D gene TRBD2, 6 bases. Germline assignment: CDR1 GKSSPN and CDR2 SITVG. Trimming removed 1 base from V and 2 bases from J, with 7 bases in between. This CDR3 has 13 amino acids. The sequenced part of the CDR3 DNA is TGTGCCTGGAGTCCGACTGGCCAAGAC. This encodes CAWSPTGQD. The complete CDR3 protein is CAWSPTGQDTQYF.

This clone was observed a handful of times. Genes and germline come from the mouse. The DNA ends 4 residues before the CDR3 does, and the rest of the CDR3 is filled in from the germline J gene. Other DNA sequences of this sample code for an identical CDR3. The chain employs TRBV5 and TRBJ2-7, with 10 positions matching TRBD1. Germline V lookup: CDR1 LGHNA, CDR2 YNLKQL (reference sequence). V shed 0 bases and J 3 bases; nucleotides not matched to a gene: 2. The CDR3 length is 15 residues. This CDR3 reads CASSQEGTGDYEQYF. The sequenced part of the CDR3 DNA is TGTGCCAGCAGCCAAGAGGGGACAGGGGACTAT.

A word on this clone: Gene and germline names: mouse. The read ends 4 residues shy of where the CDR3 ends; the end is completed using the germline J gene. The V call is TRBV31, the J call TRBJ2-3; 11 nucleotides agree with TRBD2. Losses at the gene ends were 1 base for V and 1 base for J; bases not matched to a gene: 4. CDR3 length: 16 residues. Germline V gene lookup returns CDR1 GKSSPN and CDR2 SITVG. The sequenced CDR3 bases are TGTGCCTGGAGTCCCCCGGGACTGGGGGGTGCAGAA. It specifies CAWSPPGLGGAE. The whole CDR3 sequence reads CAWSPPGLGGAETLYF.

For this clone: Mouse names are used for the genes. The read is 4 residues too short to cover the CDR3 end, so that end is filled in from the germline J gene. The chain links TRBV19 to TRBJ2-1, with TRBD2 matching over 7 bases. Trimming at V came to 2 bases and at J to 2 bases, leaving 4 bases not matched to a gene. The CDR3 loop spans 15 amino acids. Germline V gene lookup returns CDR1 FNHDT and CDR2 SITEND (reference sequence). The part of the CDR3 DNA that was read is TGTGCCAGCAGTATGGGCTGGGGGTACTATGCT. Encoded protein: CASSMGWGYYA. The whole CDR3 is CASSMGWGYYAEQFF.

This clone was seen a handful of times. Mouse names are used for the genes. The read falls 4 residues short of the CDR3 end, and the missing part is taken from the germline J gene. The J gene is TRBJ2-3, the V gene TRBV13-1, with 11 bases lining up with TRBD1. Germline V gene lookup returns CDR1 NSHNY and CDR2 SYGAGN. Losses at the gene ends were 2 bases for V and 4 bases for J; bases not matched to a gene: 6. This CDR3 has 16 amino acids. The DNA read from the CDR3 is TGTGCCAGCAGTGACTACCGGGACAGGGGGACAGAA. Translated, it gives CASSDYRDRGTE. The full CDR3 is CASSDYRDRGTETLYF.

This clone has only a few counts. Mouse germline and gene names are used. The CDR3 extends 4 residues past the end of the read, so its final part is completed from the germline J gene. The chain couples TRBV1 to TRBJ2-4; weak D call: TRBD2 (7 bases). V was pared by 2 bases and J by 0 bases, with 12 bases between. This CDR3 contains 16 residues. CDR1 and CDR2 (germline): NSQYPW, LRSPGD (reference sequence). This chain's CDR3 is CTCSAKWGASQNTLYF. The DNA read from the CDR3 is TGCACCTGCAGTGCAAAGTGGGGGGCTAGTCAAAAC.

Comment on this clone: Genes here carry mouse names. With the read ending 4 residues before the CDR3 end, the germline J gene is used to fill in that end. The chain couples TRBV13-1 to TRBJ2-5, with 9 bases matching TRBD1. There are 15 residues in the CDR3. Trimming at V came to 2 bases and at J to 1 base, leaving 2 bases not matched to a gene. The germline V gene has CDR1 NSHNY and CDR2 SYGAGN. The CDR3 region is CASSERQGDQDTQYF. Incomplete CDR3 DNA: TGTGCCAGCAGTGAGAGACAGGGGGACCAAGAC.

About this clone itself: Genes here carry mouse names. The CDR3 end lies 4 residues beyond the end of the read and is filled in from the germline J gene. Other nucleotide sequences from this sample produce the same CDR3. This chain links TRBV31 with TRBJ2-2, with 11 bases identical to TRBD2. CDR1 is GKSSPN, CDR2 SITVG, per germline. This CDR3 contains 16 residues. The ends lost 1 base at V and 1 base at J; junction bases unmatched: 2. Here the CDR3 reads CAWSPGTGGNTGQLYF. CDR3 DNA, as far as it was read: TGTGCCTGGAGTCCCGGGACTGGGGGAAACACCGGG.

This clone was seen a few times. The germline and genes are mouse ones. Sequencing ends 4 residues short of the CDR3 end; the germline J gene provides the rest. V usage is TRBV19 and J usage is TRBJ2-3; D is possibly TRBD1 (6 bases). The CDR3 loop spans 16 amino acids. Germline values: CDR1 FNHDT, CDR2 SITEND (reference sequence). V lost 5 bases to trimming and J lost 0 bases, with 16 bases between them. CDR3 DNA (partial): TGTGCCAGCAGGCTCCGGGACACATTTAGTGCAGAA. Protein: CASRLRDTFSAE. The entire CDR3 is CASRLRDTFSAETLYF.

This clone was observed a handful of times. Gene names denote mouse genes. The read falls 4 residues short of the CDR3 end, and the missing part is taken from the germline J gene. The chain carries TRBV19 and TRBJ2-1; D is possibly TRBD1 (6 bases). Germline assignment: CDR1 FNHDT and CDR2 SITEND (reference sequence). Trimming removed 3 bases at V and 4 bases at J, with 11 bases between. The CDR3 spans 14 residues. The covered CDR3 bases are TGTGCCAGCAGTACCCAGGGGCGATATGCT. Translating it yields CASSTQGRYA. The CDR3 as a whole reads CASSTQGRYAEQFF.

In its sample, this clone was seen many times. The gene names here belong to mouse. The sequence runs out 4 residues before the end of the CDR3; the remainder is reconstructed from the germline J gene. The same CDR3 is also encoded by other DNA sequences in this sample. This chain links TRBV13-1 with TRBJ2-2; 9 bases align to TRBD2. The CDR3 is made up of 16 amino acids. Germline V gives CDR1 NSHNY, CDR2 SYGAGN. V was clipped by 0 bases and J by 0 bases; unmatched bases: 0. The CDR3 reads CASSDGLGANTGQLYF. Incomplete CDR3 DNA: TGTGCCAGCAGTGATGGACTGGGGGCAAACACCGGG.

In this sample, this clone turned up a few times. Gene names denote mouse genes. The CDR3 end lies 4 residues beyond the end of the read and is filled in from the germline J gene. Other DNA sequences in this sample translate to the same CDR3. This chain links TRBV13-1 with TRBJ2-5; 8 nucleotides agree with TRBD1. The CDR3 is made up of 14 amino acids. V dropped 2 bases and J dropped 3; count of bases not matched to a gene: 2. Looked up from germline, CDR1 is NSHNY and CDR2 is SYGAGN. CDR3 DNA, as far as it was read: TGTGCCAGCAGTGACAGGGGGCGGCAAGAC. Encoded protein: CASSDRGRQD. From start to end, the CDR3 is CASSDRGRQDTQYF.

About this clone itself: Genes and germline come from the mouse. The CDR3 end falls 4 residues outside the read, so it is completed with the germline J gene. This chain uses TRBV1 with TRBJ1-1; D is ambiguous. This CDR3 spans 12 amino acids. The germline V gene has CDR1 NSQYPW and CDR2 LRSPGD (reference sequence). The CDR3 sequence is CTCSSFPAEVFF. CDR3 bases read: TGCACCTGCAGTTCCTTCCCAGCA.

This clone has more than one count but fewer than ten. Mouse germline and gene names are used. The CDR3 protein is CASTRGGPSAETLYF. CDR3 DNA (partial): TGTGCCAGCACGAGGGGGGGGCCTAGTGCAGAA. The J gene is TRBJ2-3, the V gene TRBV13-3; 8 positions agree with TRBD2. Read data end 4 residues before the CDR3 end; the end is taken from the germline J gene. Looked up from germline, CDR1 is NNHDY and CDR2 is SYVADS. The CDR3 loop spans 15 amino acids. With 6 bases clipped from V and 0 bases from J, the junction kept 6 bases outside the gene matches.

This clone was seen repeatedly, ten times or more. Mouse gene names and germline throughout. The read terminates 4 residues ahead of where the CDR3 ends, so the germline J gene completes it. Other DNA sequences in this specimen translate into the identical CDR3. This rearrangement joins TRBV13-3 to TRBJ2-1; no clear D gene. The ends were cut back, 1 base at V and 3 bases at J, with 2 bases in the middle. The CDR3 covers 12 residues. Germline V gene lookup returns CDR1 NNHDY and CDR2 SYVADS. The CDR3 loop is CASSDLYAEQFF. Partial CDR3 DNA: TGTGCCAGCAGTGATCTCTATGCT.